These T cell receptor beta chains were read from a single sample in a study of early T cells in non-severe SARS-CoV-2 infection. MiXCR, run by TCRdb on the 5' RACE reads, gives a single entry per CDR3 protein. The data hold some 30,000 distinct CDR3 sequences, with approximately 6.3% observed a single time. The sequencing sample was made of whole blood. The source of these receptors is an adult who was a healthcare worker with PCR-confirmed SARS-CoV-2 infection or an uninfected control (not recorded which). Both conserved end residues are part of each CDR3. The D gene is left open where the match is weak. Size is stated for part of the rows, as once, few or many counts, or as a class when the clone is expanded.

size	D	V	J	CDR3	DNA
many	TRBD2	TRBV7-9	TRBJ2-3	CASIRAGGRPDTQYF	TGTGCCAGCATACGAGCGGGGGGGCGGCCAGATACGCAGTATTTT
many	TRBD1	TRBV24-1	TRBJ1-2	CATSGGGAGHNYGYTF	TGTGCCACCAGTGGAGGGGGCGCGGGTCATAACTATGGCTACACCTTC
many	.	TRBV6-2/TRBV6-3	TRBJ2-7	CASTAGHSYEQYF	TGTGCCAGCACCGCGGGCCACTCCTACGAGCAGTACTTC
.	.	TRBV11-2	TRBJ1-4	CASSLRADATNEKLFF	TGTGCCAGCAGCTTACGGGCAGACGCAACTAATGAAAAACTGTTTTTT
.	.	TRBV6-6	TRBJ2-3	CASSYSLGTDTQYF	TGTGCCAGCAGTTATAGCCTCGGTACAGATACGCAGTATTTT
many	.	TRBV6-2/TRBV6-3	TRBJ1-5	CASSRQLYSDNQPQHF	TGTGCCAGCAGCCGACAGTTATATAGTGACAATCAGCCCCAGCATTTT
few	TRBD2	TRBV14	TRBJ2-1	CASSQDRAVAGGPEQFF	TGTGCCAGCAGCCAAGATCGAGCCGTAGCGGGAGGACCTGAGCAGTTCTTC
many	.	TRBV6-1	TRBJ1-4	CASSEFGGGATNEKLFF	TGTGCCAGCAGTGAATTTGGGGGCGGCGCAACTAATGAAAAACTGTTTTTT
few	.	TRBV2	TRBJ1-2	CASRISRGLNYGYTF	TGTGCCAGCAGGATCTCGAGGGGCCTTAACTATGGCTACACCTTC
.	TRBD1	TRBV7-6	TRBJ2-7	CASSVRTGQGYEQYF	TGTGCCAGCAGCGTCCGGACAGGGCAGGGCTACGAGCAGTACTTC
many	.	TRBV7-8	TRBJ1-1	CASSPQGGNTEAFF	TGTGCCAGCAGTCCCCAAGGGGGGAACACTGAAGCTTTCTTT
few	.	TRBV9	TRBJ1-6	CASGLDRLSPLHF	TGTGCCAGCGGATTGGACAGACTCTCACCCCTCCACTTT
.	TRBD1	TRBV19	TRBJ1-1	CASSGQGAVNTEAFF	TGTGCCAGTAGCGGGCAGGGGGCGGTGAACACTGAAGCTTTCTTT
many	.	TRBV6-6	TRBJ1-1	CASSYTTMNTEAFF	TGTGCCAGCAGTTATACGACCATGAACACTGAAGCTTTCTTT
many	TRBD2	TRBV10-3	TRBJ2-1	CAIGFSGRTEQFF	TGTGCCATTGGCTTTAGCGGGAGGACTGAGCAGTTCTTC
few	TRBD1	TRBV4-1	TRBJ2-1	CASSPQTGRLVYEQFF	TGCGCCAGCAGCCCGCAGACAGGGCGGTTGGTCTATGAGCAGTTCTTC
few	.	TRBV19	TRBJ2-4	CASSSQGPTKNIQYF	TGTGCCAGTTCCTCACAGGGCCCAACCAAAAACATTCAGTACTTC
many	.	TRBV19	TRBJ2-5	CASSIERETQYF	TGTGCCAGTAGTATAGAGCGGGAGACCCAGTACTTC
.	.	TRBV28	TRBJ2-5	CASSLSPSTETQYF	TGTGCCAGCAGCCTAAGCCCTAGTACAGAGACCCAGTACTTC
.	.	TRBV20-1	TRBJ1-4	CSARAAGSAALFF	TGCAGTGCTAGAGCAGCCGGGTCAGCGGCTCTGTTTTTT
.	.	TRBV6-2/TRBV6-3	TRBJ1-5	CASSYSRQSQWGQPQHF	TGTGCCAGCAGTTACAGCAGACAGTCCCAATGGGGTCAGCCCCAGCATTTT